A few counts support the clone carrying this T cell receptor (beta chain). In the study's own analysis: Reference gene primers were amplified, and this amplification served to estimate nucleated cell counts. The assay was immunoSEQ multiplex PCR, and TCRdb's table has in-frame clones only and misses some. V, J and clone size derive from that table, while D and trimming were established from the DNA sequence. The table includes 200,000 to 250,000 clones, over 75% detected once. This entry is derived from a study of blood T cell repertoires in COVID-19. This CDR3 has 14 amino acids. The V end was cut by 0 bases, the J end by 2 bases, with 5 bases between. Germline CDR1 is SGHRS and CDR2 is YFSETQ.

The sequence was collected from a human donor in a cohort sampled during active COVID-19. Material for sequencing was peripheral blood. The chain employs TRBV5-1 and TRBJ2-2; D not certain. The CDR3 bases are TGCGCCAGCAGCTTGGTAGCTAACACCGGGGAGCTGTTTTTT. This codes for CASSLVANTGELFF. The full variable domain, in which reference TRBV5-1 and TRBJ2-2 provide the parts outside the CDR3, is KAGVTQTPRYLIKTRGQQVTLSCSPISGHRSVSWYQQTPGQGLQFLFEYFSETQRNKGNFPGRFSGRQFSNSRSEMNVSTLELGDSALYLCASSLVANTGELFFGEGSRLTVL.